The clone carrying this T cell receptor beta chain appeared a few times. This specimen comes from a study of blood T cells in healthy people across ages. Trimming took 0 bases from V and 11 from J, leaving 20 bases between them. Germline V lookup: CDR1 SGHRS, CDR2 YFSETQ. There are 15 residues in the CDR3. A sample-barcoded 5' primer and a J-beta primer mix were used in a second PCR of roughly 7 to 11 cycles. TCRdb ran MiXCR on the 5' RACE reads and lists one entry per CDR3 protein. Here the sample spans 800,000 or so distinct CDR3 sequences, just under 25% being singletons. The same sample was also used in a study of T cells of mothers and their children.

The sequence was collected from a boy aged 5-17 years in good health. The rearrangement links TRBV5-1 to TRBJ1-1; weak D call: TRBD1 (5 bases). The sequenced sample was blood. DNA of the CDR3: TGCGCCAGCAGCTTGGAAGATTGGGCAGGGATCGGGGCTTTCTTT. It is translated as CASSLEDWAGIGAFF.